Listed here are 26 T cell receptor beta chains from one sample, sequenced in a study of cytomegalovirus exposure and HLA in healthy donors. The data were produced by immunoSEQ multiplex PCR, yet TCRdb's version contains in-frame clones alone and is incomplete. The data contain some 230,000 clones, 85% to 95% of them singletons. Sequencing input: PBMCs. Receptors were obtained from a woman aged 18-30 years in good health and CMV-seronegative.

V gene TRBV7-2 combines with J gene TRBJ1-2; 8 bases align to TRBD1. The ends lost 6 bases at V and 1 base at J; junction bases unmatched: 4. The germline CDR1 and CDR2 sequences are SGHTA and FQGNSA. The CDR3 loop spans 14 amino acids. For the CDR3, the DNA is TGTGCCAGCAGTTCAGGGGGCTTTAACTATGGCTACACCTTC. Protein sequence: CASSSGGFNYGYTF.

The chain uses TRBV5-1 and TRBJ1-2; 9 positions match TRBD1. The CDR3 contains 14 residues. From germline, CDR1 is SGHRS and CDR2 YFSETQ. The trim removed 8 bases at V and 6 bases at J, leaving 11 bases unmatched. CDR3 residues: CASGRTGAQDGYTF. In DNA, the CDR3 is TGCGCCAGTGGGAGGACAGGGGCGCAAGATGGCTACACCTTC.

About this clone: The germline gene is not matched at one end of the junction; a read error may be the cause. The chain joins TRBV5-6 to TRBJ1-2; 8 bases match TRBD1. Germline values: CDR1 SGHDT, CDR2 YYEEEE. The CDR3 runs 13 residues. CDR3 sequence: CASSLGTGNSPHF. The CDR3 nucleotides are TGTGCCAGCAGCTTGGGGACAGGGAATTCCCCGCACTTC. Looking up the rest from reference TRBV5-6 and TRBJ1-2 gives the full variable domain: DAGVTQSPTHLIKTRGQQVTLRCSPKSGHDTVSWYQQALGQGPQFIFQYYEEEERQRGNFPDRFSGHQFPNYSSELNVNALLLGDSALYLCASSLGTGNSPHFGSGTRLTVV.

The rearrangement links TRBV27 to TRBJ1-5, with D maybe TRBD1 (6 bases). CDR1 and CDR2 from the germline V gene are MNHEY and SMNVEV (reference sequence). V was trimmed by 2 bases and J by 2 bases, leaving 16 bases between them. This CDR3 comprises 17 residues. In nucleotides, the CDR3 is TGTGCCAGCAGTTTAGCGGGTCCGGGACAACGCAATCAGCCCCAGCATTTT. Translating gives CASSLAGPGQRNQPQHF.

The chain employs TRBV2 and TRBJ2-7; 7 bases map to TRBD1. The V and J ends lost 6 bases and 7 bases, in that order; junction bases with no gene match: 3. Germline CDR1 reads SNHLY; CDR2 reads FYNNEI. There are 11 residues in the CDR3. For the CDR3, the DNA is TGTGCCAGCAGGACAGGGCGAGAGCAGTACTTC. This translates into CASRTGREQYF.

The table lists this clone with a count of one. The CDR3 nucleotides are TGTGCCTGGAGTGGAGACAGTAGTAATGAAAAACTGTTTTTT. It encodes CAWSGDSSNEKLFF. The chain couples TRBV30 to TRBJ1-4; a weak D match, TRBD1 (5 bases). The CDR3 is 14 amino acids. The germline V and J ends were trimmed by 1 base and 4 bases, with 10 bases remaining between them. Germline V gene data show CDR1 as GTSNPN and CDR2 as SVGIG (reference sequence). Variable domain in full (rest from reference TRBV30 and TRBJ1-4): SQTIHQWPATLVQPVGSPLSLECTVEGTSNPNLYWYRQAAGRGLQLLFYSVGIGQISSEVPQNLSASRPQDRQFILSSKKLLLSDSGFYLCAWSGDSSNEKLFFGSGTQLSVL.

CDR3 sequence reads: CASSYSGRNTIYF. CDR3 nucleotide sequence: TGTGCCAGCAGTTACTCGGGGCGGAACACCATATATTTT. The V gene is TRBV6-5, the J gene TRBJ1-3, with D possibly being TRBD1 (5 bases). The CDR3 is 13 residues long. The V gene lost 0 bases and the J gene lost 7 bases, with 7 bases spanning the gap. The germline V gene has CDR1 MNHEY and CDR2 SVGAGI.

The chain uses TRBV19 and TRBJ1-5; no clear D gene. The germline V gene encodes CDR1 LNHDA and CDR2 SQIVND (reference sequence). This CDR3 is built from 13 residues. V lost 5 bases and J 9 bases, leaving 14 bases between the germline ends. The CDR3 is CASSPNEELPQHF. CDR3 bases: TGTGCCAGTAGTCCCAATGAAGAACTGCCCCAGCATTTT.

This clone was seen only once. In DNA, the CDR3 is TGTGCCAGCAGCTCCCCGAGGCGGGGGGCGATTGGAAACACCATATATTTT. Translating gives CASSSPRRGAIGNTIYF. The chain uses TRBV28 and TRBJ1-3, with D maybe TRBD1 (6 bases). Germline lookup yields CDR1 MDHEN and CDR2 SYDVKM. Trimming left V 6 bases short and J 3 bases short, with 21 bases between. The CDR3 runs 17 residues.

Written as DNA, the CDR3 is TGCGCCAGCAGCTCATGGGACAGGGGGGCAGGCTACACCTTC. Encoded protein: CASSSWDRGAGYTF. The chain carries TRBV5-1 and TRBJ1-2; 11 bases are a match to TRBD1. The V and J ends lost 3 bases and 8 bases, in that order; junction bases with no gene match: 6. The germline V gene has CDR1 SGHRS and CDR2 YFSETQ. This CDR3 contains 14 residues.

On this clone: The same CDR3 can be traced to other DNA sequences in this sample. The V gene is TRBV11-3, the J gene TRBJ1-1; a possible D gene is TRBD1 (5 bases). This CDR3 region has 13 residues. Looked up from germline, CDR1 is SGHNT and CDR2 is YENEEA. Deletions cut 3 bases from V and 5 bases from J, with 10 bases between. The CDR3 nucleotides read TGTGCCAGCAGCTTTGGGGGAGGGACTGAAGCTTTCTTT. Translating it yields CASSFGGGTEAFF. The full variable domain, completed using reference TRBV11-3 and TRBJ1-1, is EAGVVQSPRYKIIEKKQPVAFWCNPISGHNTLYWYLQNLGQGPELLIRYENEEAVDDSQLPKDRFSAERLKGVDSTLKIQPAELGDSAVYLCASSFGGGTEAFFGQGTRLTVV.

The chain joins TRBV5-4 to TRBJ1-1, with D unclear. The CDR3 runs to 14 residues. The V end lost 0 bases, the J end lost 3 bases, and 9 bases lay between the germline ends. CDR1 and CDR2 from the germline V gene are SGHNT and YYREEE (reference sequence). The CDR3 spells CASSLVGRHTEAFF. The CDR3 nucleotides are TGTGCCAGCAGCTTGGTAGGGAGGCACACTGAAGCTTTCTTT.

The chain carries TRBV4-2 and TRBJ2-1; 8 bases align to TRBD2. Trimming removed 1 base from V and 4 bases from J; junction bases left unmatched: 6. CDR3 length equals 16 residues. The germline CDR1 and CDR2 sequences are LGHNA and YNFKEQ. For the CDR3, the DNA is TGTGCCAGCAGCCAAGGACCGCTAGCGGGTTACAATGAGCAGTTCTTC. Translated: CASSQGPLAGYNEQFF.

V gene TRBV6-1 combines with J gene TRBJ2-7, with D possibly matching TRBD2 (6 bases). The CDR3 loop spans 13 amino acids. The V and J ends lost 5 bases and 7 bases respectively, with 15 bases between them. The germline V gene has CDR1 MNHNS and CDR2 SASEGT. The CDR3 here is CASSRSGGGEQYF. CDR3 sequence (DNA): TGTGCCAGCAGTAGATCCGGTGGGGGGGAGCAGTACTTC.

In this sample, this clone turned up once. The genes are TRBV5-1 and TRBJ2-7; no clear D. Looked up from germline, CDR1 is SGHRS and CDR2 is YFSETQ. V lost 1 base to trimming and J lost 1 base, with 9 bases between them. The CDR3 spans 14 residues. The CDR3 reads CASSLNTNSYEQYF. DNA of the CDR3: TGCGCCAGCAGCTTGAATACAAATTCCTACGAGCAGTACTTC.

CDR3 in DNA: TGTGCCAGCAGCCCAGGGGGTGGCGGTTTGAACACTGAAGCTTTCTTT. Encoded protein: CASSPGGGGLNTEAFF. The chain links TRBV9 to TRBJ1-1; 7 bases are shared with TRBD1. V shed 4 bases and J 0 bases; nucleotides not matched to a gene: 9. Germline assignment: CDR1 SGDLS and CDR2 YYNGEE. This CDR3 has 16 amino acids.

This chain links TRBV5-1 with TRBJ1-2; maybe TRBD1 (5 bases). The germline V gene encodes CDR1 SGHRS and CDR2 YFSETQ. This CDR3 spans 14 amino acids. Trimming shortened V by 0 bases and J by 2 bases, and 8 bases separated the two germline ends. The CDR3 sequence is CASSLDRSNYGYTF. DNA of the CDR3: TGCGCCAGCAGCTTGGACAGGAGCAACTATGGCTACACCTTC.

V usage is TRBV7-2 and J usage is TRBJ1-5; perhaps TRBD1 as D (5 bases). Trimming stripped 1 base from V and 0 bases from J, with 10 bases between. Germline assignment: CDR1 SGHTA and CDR2 FQGNSA. The length of the CDR3 is 16 residues. CDR3 nucleotide sequence: TGTGCCAGCAGCTTAGAGGCAGGGTATAGCAATCAGCCCCAGCATTTT. Translating gives CASSLEAGYSNQPQHF.

V usage is TRBV5-1 and J usage is TRBJ2-2, with D possibly TRBD2 on 5 matching bases. The germline V gene has CDR1 SGHRS and CDR2 YFSETQ. The CDR3 is made up of 16 amino acids. V was pared by 1 base and J by 0 bases, with 10 bases between. The CDR3 here is CASSLISASNTGELFF. The CDR3 bases are TGCGCCAGCAGCTTGATTAGCGCGTCGAACACCGGGGAGCTGTTTTTT.

V gene TRBV7-9 combines with J gene TRBJ2-7; 7 bases line up with TRBD1. The germline gives CDR1 SEHNR, CDR2 FQNEAQ (reference sequence). The CDR3 runs to 15 residues. V dropped 5 bases and J dropped 0; count of bases not matched to a gene: 7. Here the CDR3 reads CASSQDRTSSYEQYF. DNA of the CDR3: TGTGCCAGCAGCCAGGACAGGACAAGCTCCTACGAGCAGTACTTC.

The chain recombines TRBV6-5 with TRBJ2-5; D possibly corresponds to TRBD1 (6 bases). V lost 5 bases and J 4 bases, leaving 14 bases between the germline ends. The V gene's germline CDR1 is MNHEY and CDR2 SVGAGI. The CDR3 has 14 residues. The CDR3 DNA follows: TGTGCCAGCAGTAAGCTCAGGGGAGCAGAGACCCAGTACTTC. As protein: CASSKLRGAETQYF.

The chain carries TRBV29-1 and TRBJ1-6, with 10 bases that match TRBD1. CDR3 length: 13 residues. V dropped 6 bases and J dropped 8; count of bases not matched to a gene: 4. Germline assignment: CDR1 SQVTM and CDR2 ANQGSEA. The chain's CDR3 is CSVRTGGDSPLHF. The CDR3, as DNA: TGCAGCGTCAGGACAGGGGGAGATTCACCCCTCCACTTT.

J is TRBJ1-2 and V is TRBV27, with D perhaps TRBD1 (6 bases). The germline gives CDR1 MNHEY, CDR2 SMNVEV (reference sequence). V was pared by 6 bases and J by 4 bases, with 12 bases between. CDR3 length: 13 amino acids. CDR3 DNA sequence: TGTGCCAGCAGGGGGGGGCTGGGCTATGGCTACACCTTC. As protein: CASRGGLGYGYTF.

V gene TRBV5-8 combines with J gene TRBJ1-5, with D possibly TRBD1 on 6 matching bases. From germline, CDR1 is SGHTS and CDR2 YDEGEE. This CDR3 has 14 amino acids. V was cut by 3 bases and J by 6 bases, with 13 bases left in between. The CDR3 nucleotides read TGTGCCAGCAGCTCCAGGGGTGGAGGTCAGCCCCAGCATTTT. It specifies CASSSRGGGQPQHF.

The chain is built from TRBV2 and TRBJ1-1; D remains ambiguous. With 4 bases removed from V and 3 bases from J, the gap between germline ends came to 15 bases. Germline lookup yields CDR1 SNHLY and CDR2 FYNNEI. The CDR3 sequence is 15 residues long. The CDR3 coding sequence is TGTGCCAGCAGTGCAATCCCCGGTCCCGACACTGAAGCTTTCTTT. Translated: CASSAIPGPDTEAFF.

This clone has more than one count but fewer than ten. The chain is built from TRBV27 and TRBJ2-3; TRBD1 matches at 8 bases. V gave up 5 bases and J gave up 6 bases; unmatched junction bases: 4. Germline CDR1 MNHEY, CDR2 SMNVEV (reference sequence). This CDR3 has 13 amino acids. The CDR3 coding sequence is TGTGCCAGCAGTAACAGGGGGTGGGATACGCAGTATTTT. Translation gives CASSNRGWDTQYF.